The sequence of this TCR beta chain was determined in a study of blood T cells in healthy people across ages. Study-level results: Lack of knowledge of donor CMV status possibly confounded expanded clonotype changes. PBMC samples, being unsorted, prevented any conclusive comparison of naive and antigen-experienced cells. In long-lived donors, naive CD4+ cell counts and diversity exceeded those of aged donors.

It was with a sample-barcoded 5' primer and a J-beta primer mix that a second PCR of roughly 7 to 12 cycles was run. Carrying 12 random nucleotides, a template-switch adaptor labeled each individual cDNA molecule. TCRdb reanalysed the 5' RACE reads using MiXCR and keeps one entry per CDR3 protein. This sample carries 710,000 or so distinct CDR3 sequences, about 32% of them seen once, and the ten largest clones take approximately 15%. As regards this clonotype: Its antigen is unknown.

This CDR3 is 15 amino acids long. V gave up 3 bases and J gave up 6 bases, with 15 bases separating them. Germline V gene data show CDR1 as MNHEY and CDR2 as SMNVEV (reference sequence). The chain is built from TRBV27 and TRBJ1-5, with D tentatively TRBD1 (6 bases). Input material: blood. The sequence derives from a woman older than 75 in good health. The CDR3 nucleotides are TGTGCCAGCAGTTTTACGGGGGCGCGAGGTCAGCCCCAGCATTTT. Protein: CASSFTGARGQPQHF.